This entry lists 22 T cell receptor beta chains sequenced from one sample in a study of shared clonotypes between healthy human individuals. Some clones are missing from TCRdb's copy, which holds only in-frame ones; the method was immunoSEQ multiplex PCR. The table lists a few million clones, 90% to 95% of them singletons. The sequenced sample was naive CD4+ T cells sorted from blood. Noted subset: CD45RA+ positively selected. The receptors stem from a man younger than 35 in good health.

Points on this clone: Other DNA sequences in this sample translate to the same CDR3. The chain joins TRBV7-2 to TRBJ1-5; D call uncertain. V dropped 2 bases and J dropped 2 bases, with 4 bases sitting between them. Germline values: CDR1 SGHTA, CDR2 FQGNSA. CDR3 length equals 13 residues. This CDR3 is CASSLRGNQPQHF. Here the CDR3 DNA reads TGTGCCAGCAGCTTAAGGGGCAATCAGCCCCAGCATTTT. Filled out from reference TRBV7-2 and TRBJ1-5, the complete variable domain reads GAGVSQSPSNKVTEKGKDVELRCDPISGHTALYWYRQSLGQGLEFLIYFQGNSAPDKSGLPSDRFSAERTGGSVSTLTIQRTQQEDSAVYLCASSLRGNQPQHFGDGTRLSIL.

The gene calls are TRBV7-2 and TRBJ1-1; D might be TRBD1 (6 bases). This CDR3 is built from 14 residues. Germline loops: CDR1 SGHTA, CDR2 FQGNSA. V shed 1 base and J shed 6 bases, with 12 bases lying between them. CDR3 nucleotide sequence: TGTGCCAGCAGCTTAGATCGGACAGCCCCTGAAGCTTTCTTT. Translation: CASSLDRTAPEAFF.

This clone was recorded a few times. The V call is TRBV4-1, the J call TRBJ1-5; D call uncertain. Germline CDR1 MGHRA, CDR2 YSYEKL. V was pared by 0 bases and J by 7 bases, with 16 bases between. The CDR3 is made up of 16 amino acids. The CDR3 DNA follows: TGCGCCAGCAGCCAAGATGCCACCGCGGTGGGGCAGCCCCAGCATTTT. This codes for CASSQDATAVGQPQHF.

This chain links TRBV4-1 with TRBJ1-5, with D maybe TRBD1 (5 bases). Germline V gene data show CDR1 as MGHRA and CDR2 as YSYEKL. This CDR3 is 17 amino acids long. The ends were cut back, 1 base at V and 0 bases at J, with 13 bases in the middle. The CDR3 region is CASSQVSAGHSNQPQHF. In nucleotides, the CDR3 is TGCGCCAGCAGCCAAGTATCGGCGGGGCATAGCAATCAGCCCCAGCATTTT.

The count of this clone is one. This rearrangement joins TRBV28 to TRBJ2-3; D remains unclear. V lost 3 bases, J lost 2 bases, and 15 bases lay in between. The CDR3 contains 16 residues. Per germline, CDR1 MDHEN and CDR2 SYDVKM. In DNA form, the CDR3 reads TGTGCCAGCAGTTTCCCCGGTGGTAGCTCCACAGATACGCAGTATTTT. Residues: CASSFPGGSSTDTQYF.

The chain couples TRBV7-9 to TRBJ2-7, with TRBD2 as a possible D gene (6 bases). V was trimmed by 4 bases and J by 3 bases, leaving 19 bases between them. Germline CDR1 reads SEHNR; CDR2 reads FQNEAQ (reference sequence). The CDR3 extends over 16 amino acids. The CDR3 region is CASSSSRLEYFYEQYF. The CDR3 DNA sequence: TGTGCCAGCAGCTCTAGCCGACTAGAGTACTTCTACGAGCAGTACTTC.

This clone has only one observation. The rearrangement joins TRBV5-1 to TRBJ2-7, with D unresolved. The germline V and J ends were trimmed by 0 bases and 2 bases, with 9 bases remaining between them. The CDR3 length is 14 residues. Germline V gene lookup returns CDR1 SGHRS and CDR2 YFSETQ. The CDR3 DNA is TGCGCCAGCAGCTTGGGGACGTATACCTACGAGCAGTACTTC. Translated: CASSLGTYTYEQYF. Combining the CDR3 with reference TRBV5-1 and TRBJ2-7 gives the whole variable domain KAGVTQTPRYLIKTRGQQVTLSCSPISGHRSVSWYQQTPGQGLQFLFEYFSETQRNKGNFPGRFSGRQFSNSRSEMNVSTLELGDSALYLCASSLGTYTYEQYFGPGTRLTVT.

This chain links TRBV5-6 with TRBJ2-5; 7 bases agree with TRBD1. Germline V lookup: CDR1 SGHDT, CDR2 YYEEEE. The CDR3 has 14 residues. Trimming cost V 3 bases and J 4 bases; bases outside gene matches: 6. CDR3 sequence (DNA): TGTGCCAGCAGCTCAAGGGGGCATTCAGAGACCCAGTACTTC. Amino acid sequence: CASSSRGHSETQYF.

The chain links TRBV5-1 to TRBJ2-5; a possible D gene is TRBD1 (6 bases). CDR1 is SGHRS and CDR2 is YFSETQ in the germline V gene. With 5 bases removed from V and 3 bases from J, the gap between germline ends came to 8 bases. This CDR3 is 12 amino acids long. The CDR3 is CASRGAEETQYF. The CDR3 nucleotides read TGCGCCAGCAGGGGGGCTGAAGAGACCCAGTACTTC.

This chain links TRBV6-5 with TRBJ1-3; D remains ambiguous. Germline V lookup: CDR1 MNHEY, CDR2 SVGAGI. Trimming took 6 bases from V and 0 from J, leaving 12 bases between them. This CDR3 contains 15 residues. This CDR3 is CASRRGQISGNTIYF. CDR3 nucleotides: TGTGCCAGCAGGAGAGGTCAAATCTCTGGAAACACCATATATTTT.

The V and J genes are TRBV7-2 and TRBJ2-7; possible D gene TRBD2, 6 bases. In germline, CDR1 is SGHTA, CDR2 FQGNSA. The length of the CDR3 is 14 residues. V was shortened by 1 base and J by 5 bases, with 12 bases between the two germline ends. CDR3 DNA sequence: TGTGCCAGCAGCTTAGGTGCGGGGCTGAACGAGCAGTACTTC. The encoded protein is CASSLGAGLNEQYF.

This sequence joins TRBV25-1 and TRBJ2-3; 10 nucleotides align to TRBD1. The germline V gene has CDR1 MGHDK and CDR2 SYGVNS. The CDR3 covers 15 residues. Germline trimming cut 5 bases from V and 5 bases from J; bases unmatched to any gene: 7. CDR3: CASSSTGGGRDTQYF. The CDR3 region has the DNA TGTGCCAGCAGTTCGACAGGGGGCGGAAGAGATACGCAGTATTTT.

Points on this clone: Relative to the germline gene, one junction end is altered; a read error may explain this. This chain connects TRBV18 to TRBJ1-4, with D perhaps matching TRBD1 (5 bases). The germline gives CDR1 KGHSH, CDR2 LQKENI. The CDR3 extends over 15 amino acids. CDR3 DNA: TGTGCCAGCTCCCCACGGGAGTACCGGGGGGAAAAACTGTTTTTT. Its protein product is CASSPREYRGEKLFF.

V gene TRBV2 combines with J gene TRBJ1-5; a possible D gene is TRBD1 (5 bases). This CDR3 contains 18 residues. Trimming pared 0 bases from V and 0 bases from J, leaving 15 bases between. The germline V gene has CDR1 SNHLY and CDR2 FYNNEI. The CDR3 spells CASSEAPRGWISNQPQHF. The CDR3 region has the DNA TGTGCCAGCAGTGAAGCGCCTCGGGGCTGGATTAGCAATCAGCCCCAGCATTTT.

The rearrangement joins TRBV5-1 to TRBJ1-2; TRBD1 matches at 8 bases. The CDR3 loop spans 14 amino acids. The junction had 4 bases not matched to a gene; V was cut back by 0 bases and J by 6 bases. Germline CDR1 is SGHRS and CDR2 is YFSETQ. The CDR3 DNA follows: TGCGCCAGCAGCTTGGAGGGGACAGGAAATGGCTACACCTTC. Translation: CASSLEGTGNGYTF.

The chain uses TRBV10-3 and TRBJ2-7; TRBD2 is a possible D gene (6 bases). CDR1 is ENHRY and CDR2 is SYGVKD in the germline V gene. The CDR3 contains 17 residues. Trimming left V 1 base short and J 2 bases short, with 18 bases between. DNA of the CDR3: TGTGCCATCAGTGAGTTCTCCCCGGAGGGCCGCGCCTACGAGCAGTACTTC. Its translation: CAISEFSPEGRAYEQYF.

This clone was observed a single time. This rearrangement joins TRBV6-1 to TRBJ1-2; D is possibly TRBD1 (6 bases). Trimming took off 4 bases at V and 8 bases at J, with 17 bases between the two ends. CDR3 length equals 14 residues. In germline, CDR1 is MNHNS, CDR2 SASEGT. The CDR3 sequence: CASSAVAGGGGYTF. As DNA, the CDR3 is TGTGCCAGCAGTGCGGTTGCCGGGGGGGGCGGCTACACCTTC.

This rearrangement joins TRBV5-1 to TRBJ2-7; weak D call: TRBD2 (5 bases). There are 13 residues in the CDR3. Trimming removed 5 bases at V and 4 bases at J, with 13 bases between. CDR1 and CDR2 from the germline V gene are SGHRS and YFSETQ. The CDR3 region has the DNA TGCGCCAGCAGTCCCGGGAAACCTTACGAGCAGTACTTC. Encoded protein: CASSPGKPYEQYF.

V gene TRBV5-8 combines with J gene TRBJ1-2; 11 bases match TRBD1. V lost 7 bases, J lost 5 bases, and 10 bases stayed unmatched. The CDR3 extends over 15 amino acids. Looked up from germline, CDR1 is SGHTS and CDR2 is YDEGEE. This chain's CDR3 is CASSPQGTGGYGYTF. In DNA form, the CDR3 reads TGTGCCAGCTCACCCCAGGGGACAGGGGGATATGGCTACACCTTC.

The chain links TRBV5-1 to TRBJ2-2, with 10 nucleotides matching TRBD1. With 3 bases clipped from V and 5 bases from J, the junction kept 10 bases outside the gene matches. The CDR3 is 17 residues long. Germline V gene data show CDR1 as SGHRS and CDR2 as YFSETQ. The CDR3, as DNA: TGCGCCAGCAGCTGGGCCCCGGGACAGGGGACGACCGGGGAGCTGTTTTTT. It codes for CASSWAPGQGTTGELFF.

The rearrangement uses TRBV29-1 and TRBJ2-3; 7 nucleotides match TRBD2. Germline assignment: CDR1 SQVTM and CDR2 ANQGSEA. The CDR3 is made up of 13 amino acids. Germline trimming cut 6 bases from V and 0 bases from J; bases unmatched to any gene: 3. CDR3 DNA sequence: TGCAGCGTGATTAGCGGGAGCACAGATACGCAGTATTTT. Protein product: CSVISGSTDTQYF.

The J gene is TRBJ2-3, the V gene TRBV9; D might be TRBD1 (5 bases). Germline CDR1 and CDR2: SGDLS and YYNGEE. V shed 2 bases and J shed 4 bases, with 11 bases lying between them. This CDR3 is built from 14 residues. CDR3 residues: CASSVGAGSDTQYF. The CDR3 bases are TGTGCCAGCAGCGTTGGTGCAGGGTCAGATACGCAGTATTTT.